This entry is about one TCR beta chain. The antigen is unknown. The data originate from a study of shared clonotypes between healthy human individuals. Background on the study: Ranging from 18 to 49 in age, donors were a couple of women and three men.

Findings of the study overall: Clonotype sharing among donors was expected to depend on sequencing depth.

Healthy adults negative for HIV, lacking recent acute infections or vaccinations, served as donors. Investigators spread the genomic DNA of each subset evenly over several immunoSEQ plates. Method: immunoSEQ multiplex PCR; TCRdb's copy keeps in-frame clones and lacks some. The sample includes some 240,000 clones, 50% to 75% seen only once; the top ten take 11%. This CDR3 contains 17 residues. This chain uses TRBV21-1 with TRBJ1-1. TRBV21-1 corresponds to a pseudogene. This TCR came from a man between 25 and 39 years old in good health. Material: memory CD4+ T cells sorted from blood. As to subset: CD45RA-negative fraction. The CDR3 DNA is TGTGCCAGCAAAAAGTTGGATATTAGTGGCCCCTGGGCTGAAGCTTTCTTT. Translated, it gives CASKKLDISGPWAEAFF.